These 9 T cell receptor beta chains came from one sample sequenced in a study of beta chain features in type 1 diabetes. All of the isolated RNA was reverse transcribed, so expressed TCRB transcripts were sequenced. The method was immunoSEQ multiplex PCR; TCRdb's version includes in-frame clones alone and lacks a portion of them. Of about 320,000 clones in the sample, around 13% were seen once. The sequencing input was central memory CD4+ T cells from blood. These receptors all come from a man aged 25 to 40 in good health.

This chain joins TRBV6-6 and TRBJ1-2, with D tentatively TRBD1 (6 bases). Trimming took 5 bases from V and 2 from J, leaving 18 bases between them. This CDR3 has 16 residues. Germline CDR1 MNHNY, CDR2 SVGAGI (reference sequence). This CDR3 reads CASSNTDSHLNYGYTF. Here the CDR3 DNA reads TGTGCCAGCAGTAACACGGACAGCCATCTGAACTATGGCTACACCTTC.

This clone has just a few counts. The J gene is TRBJ2-7, the V gene TRBV6-5, with no clear D. The V gene lost 0 bases and the J gene lost 3 bases, with 3 bases spanning the gap. The CDR3 covers 12 residues. Germline loops: CDR1 MNHEY, CDR2 SVGAGI. CDR3 bases: TGTGCCAGCAGTTACTCTAGCTACGAGCAGTACTTC. It specifies CASSYSSYEQYF.

This chain links TRBV7-9 with TRBJ1-5; D gene ambiguous. V was clipped by 0 bases and J by 5 bases, with 8 bases between them. CDR3 length equals 14 residues. CDR1 is SEHNR, CDR2 FQNEAQ, per germline (reference sequence). This CDR3 reads CASSLASQDQPQHF. The CDR3 DNA is TGTGCCAGCAGCTTAGCGAGCCAGGATCAGCCCCAGCATTTT.

In this sample, this clone turned up a few times. The chain couples TRBV30 to TRBJ2-1, with TRBD1 matching 9 bases. Unmatched junction bases numbered 6, after V lost 2 bases and J lost 7 bases. The CDR3 extends over 14 amino acids. Germline values: CDR1 GTSNPN, CDR2 SVGIG (reference sequence). CDR3 region: CAWSTGTGRNEQFF. Here the CDR3 DNA reads TGTGCCTGGAGTACCGGGACAGGGAGAAATGAGCAGTTCTTC.

Details on this clone: This could be a read error, since a much larger clone is one nucleotide away. The chain uses TRBV6-1 and TRBJ2-7; 7 bases match TRBD1. The CDR3 length is 14 residues. J lost 0 bases, V lost 6 bases, and 5 bases had no gene match. From germline, CDR1 is MNHNS and CDR2 SASEGT. CDR3 protein: CASSFTGASYEQYF. The CDR3 nucleotides are TGTGCCAGCAGCTTTACAGGGGCCTCCTACGAGCAGTACTTC.

This clone was seen a few times. The chain is built from TRBV14 and TRBJ2-7, with TRBD1 matching 9 bases. Germline V gene sequence: CDR1 SGHDN, CDR2 FVKESK. This CDR3 is 16 amino acids long. V lost 2 bases to trimming and J lost 0 bases; unmatched junction nucleotides: 5. CDR3 region: CASSQIPGQGSYEQYF. The CDR3 nucleotides are TGTGCCAGCAGCCAAATTCCGGGACAGGGCTCCTACGAGCAGTACTTC.

This clone showed up just a few times. The J gene is TRBJ2-7, the V gene TRBV28; 7 bases line up with TRBD2. CDR3 size: 14 residues. V dropped 4 bases and J dropped 3; count of bases not matched to a gene: 6. Germline CDR1 is MDHEN and CDR2 is SYDVKM. The CDR3 sequence is CASSSPGRDYEQYV. CDR3 DNA: TGTGCCAGCAGTTCCCCGGGGAGGGACTACGAGCAGTACGTC.

The CDR3 here is CASSLGTGSEETQYF. The CDR3 region has the DNA TGTGCCAGCAGCTTGGGGACAGGGTCGGAAGAGACCCAGTACTTC. The gene calls are TRBV5-4 and TRBJ2-5, with 8 bases that match TRBD1. The CDR3 consists of 15 residues. Losses at the gene ends were 0 bases for V and 3 bases for J; bases not matched to a gene: 4. Germline CDR1 SGHNT, CDR2 YYREEE (reference sequence).

The genes are TRBV6-1 and TRBJ1-1; TRBD1 matches 11 bases. Trimming took 6 bases from V and 3 from J; bases not matched to a gene: 3. The CDR3 totals 14 residues. Germline CDR1 MNHNS, CDR2 SASEGT. CDR3 DNA: TGTGCCAGCAGCGGACAGGGGGCGTACACTGAAGCTTTCTTT. Translating it yields CASSGQGAYTEAFF.